One sample yielded the 27 T cell receptor beta chains listed below, sequenced in a study of technical replicates of blood from four donors. Generated by immunoSEQ multiplex PCR, the TCRdb table keeps only in-frame clones and is missing some. Of about 81,000 clones in the sample, 95% were seen once. Sample: T cells isolated from PBMCs. These receptors all come from a human donor in good health.

CDR3 sequence (DNA): TGCAGCTTTAACAGGTTCTTTGAGCAGTTCTTC. It specifies CSFNRFFEQFF. This chain joins TRBV29-1 and TRBJ2-1; TRBD1 is a possible D gene (5 bases). The V end lost 8 bases, the J end lost 9 bases, and 14 bases lay between the germline ends. In germline, CDR1 is SQVTM, CDR2 ANQGSEA. The CDR3 is 11 amino acids.

The CDR3 region is CASSTGGNTEAFF. The DNA for the CDR3 is TGTGCCAGCAGTACAGGGGGAAACACTGAAGCTTTCTTT. The genes are TRBV6-1 and TRBJ1-1, with 8 bases that match TRBD1. CDR1 is MNHNS, CDR2 SASEGT, per germline. The CDR3 is 13 residues long. V dropped 5 bases and J dropped 2; count of bases not matched to a gene: 1.

V and J are TRBV7-9 and TRBJ2-3, with 8 bases identical to TRBD1. The CDR3 consists of 15 residues. CDR1 SEHNR and CDR2 FQNEAQ come from the germline V gene (reference sequence). With V trimmed by 8 bases and J by 1 base, 8 bases remained unmatched. CDR3 region: CASPPDRDGTDTQYF. Written as DNA, the CDR3 is TGTGCCAGCCCCCCGGACAGGGATGGCACAGATACGCAGTATTTT.

The V and J genes are TRBV4-1 and TRBJ2-1; 14 nucleotides match TRBD2. The CDR3 loop spans 15 amino acids. CDR1 and CDR2 from the germline V gene are MGHRA and YSYEKL. V lost 5 bases and J lost 8; bases outside the gene matches: 5. CDR3 in amino acids: CASSFGTSGSYEQFF. The DNA for the CDR3 is TGCGCCAGCAGCTTCGGGACTAGCGGGAGCTATGAGCAGTTCTTC.

Comments on this clone: At one boundary the junction diverges from the germline segment, which might be a read error. The rearrangement uses TRBV7-9 and TRBJ1-1; perhaps TRBD1 as D (5 bases). Germline V gene lookup returns CDR1 SEHNR and CDR2 FQNEAQ (reference sequence). The CDR3 has 8 residues. The CDR3 loop is CALLGLNF. In DNA form, the CDR3 reads TGTGCCCTACTGGGACTCAACTTT. The full variable domain, completed using reference TRBV7-9 and TRBJ1-1, is DTGVSQNPRHKITKRGQNVTFRCDPISEHNRLYWYRQTLGQGPEFLTYFQNEAQLEKSRLLSDRFSAERPKGSFSTLEIQRTEQGDSAMYLCALLGLNFGQGTRLTVV.

V usage is TRBV7-8 and J usage is TRBJ2-7; perhaps TRBD1 as D (6 bases). The V and J ends lost 1 base and 2 bases respectively, with 6 bases between them. The CDR3 runs 13 residues. Germline V CDR1 and CDR2: SGHVS, FQNEAQ. CDR3 region: CASSLGTAYEQYF. CDR3 sequence (DNA): TGTGCCAGCAGCTTAGGGACAGCCTACGAGCAGTACTTC.

The gene calls are TRBV2 and TRBJ2-3; 8 bases are shared with TRBD1. Germline trimming cut 3 bases from V and 5 bases from J; bases unmatched to any gene: 10. This CDR3 spans 16 amino acids. The germline CDR1 and CDR2 sequences are SNHLY and FYNNEI. The CDR3 spells CASSDHPSTGGDTQYF. For the CDR3, the DNA is TGTGCCAGCAGTGATCATCCCTCCACAGGGGGAGATACGCAGTATTTT.

The J gene is TRBJ2-7, the V gene TRBV9; TRBD2 matches 7 bases. V lost 6 bases to trimming and J lost 4 bases; unmatched junction nucleotides: 10. This CDR3 has 14 residues. Germline CDR1 reads SGDLS; CDR2 reads YYNGEE. The CDR3 protein is CASNRAGAQYEQYF. CDR3 in DNA: TGTGCCAGCAATCGGGCGGGAGCACAATACGAGCAGTACTTC.

The chain recombines TRBV11-3 with TRBJ2-3; TRBD2 agrees at 10 bases. Germline V gene lookup returns CDR1 SGHNT and CDR2 YENEEA. The V segment lost 0 bases and the J segment 8 bases; nucleotides outside the gene matches: 2. The CDR3 spans 14 residues. CDR3 in amino acids: CASSLDLAGGTQYF. CDR3 DNA sequence: TGTGCCAGCAGCTTAGACTTAGCGGGAGGTACGCAGTATTTT. Looking up the rest from reference TRBV11-3 and TRBJ2-3 gives the full variable domain: EAGVVQSPRYKIIEKKQPVAFWCNPISGHNTLYWYLQNLGQGPELLIRYENEEAVDDSQLPKDRFSAERLKGVDSTLKIQPAELGDSAVYLCASSLDLAGGTQYFGPGTRLTVL.

The chain carries TRBV5-1 and TRBJ1-2, with D perhaps TRBD1 (6 bases). This CDR3 has 14 residues. V lost 4 bases, J lost 3 bases, and 13 bases lay in between. Per the germline V gene, CDR1 is SGHRS and CDR2 is YFSETQ. The CDR3 spells CASSLLQGDYGYTF. CDR3 in DNA: TGCGCCAGCAGCCTGCTACAGGGAGACTATGGCTACACCTTC.

The CDR3 reads CASRDRDILSGYTF. The CDR3 DNA reads as TGTGCCAGCAGGGATCGGGACATTTTGAGTGGCTACACCTTC. This chain connects TRBV5-4 to TRBJ1-2, with D perhaps TRBD1 (6 bases). Trimming cost V 5 bases and J 7 bases, with 18 bases left between them. This CDR3 contains 14 residues. Per germline, CDR1 SGHNT and CDR2 YYREEE (reference sequence). Full variable domain (rest looked up from reference TRBV5-4 and TRBJ1-2): ETGVTQSPTHLIKTRGQQVTLRCSSQSGHNTVSWYQQALGQGPQFIFQYYREEENGRGNFPPRFSGLQFPNYSSELNVNALELDDSALYLCASRDRDILSGYTFGSGTRLTVV.

V usage is TRBV7-3 and J usage is TRBJ2-5; TRBD2 matches 7 bases. Unmatched junction bases numbered 10, after V lost 4 bases and J lost 5 bases. This CDR3 region has 15 residues. CDR1 is SGHTA, CDR2 FQGTGA, per germline. For the CDR3, the DNA is TGTGCCAGCAGCTCGGAGGGCGGGAGCGTGGAGACCCAGTACTTC. Its translation is CASSSEGGSVETQYF.

This rearrangement joins TRBV13 to TRBJ1-2, with a tentative D call TRBD1 (5 bases). Germline V gene data show CDR1 as PRHDT and CDR2 as FYEKMQ (reference sequence). This CDR3 contains 15 residues. V shed 2 bases and J shed 6 bases, with 16 bases lying between them. The CDR3 protein is CASSLSLSGLDGYTF. The CDR3 DNA sequence: TGTGCCAGCAGCTTAAGTTTATCAGGGCTAGATGGCTACACCTTC.

The chain combines TRBV5-4 with TRBJ2-7, with D hard to call. The V end lost 5 bases, the J end lost 0 bases, and 12 bases lay between the germline ends. The CDR3 is 14 amino acids. Per the germline V gene, CDR1 is SGHNT and CDR2 is YYREEE (reference sequence). In DNA form, the CDR3 reads TGTGCCAGCAGTCTGGAGCGAATCTCCTACGAGCAGTACTTC. Its translation is CASSLERISYEQYF.

The rearrangement links TRBV11-3 to TRBJ1-4; possible D gene TRBD1, 6 bases. The CDR3 has 17 amino acids. The V and J ends lost 0 bases and 8 bases respectively, with 19 bases between them. Germline-derived CDR1 and CDR2 are SGHNT and YENEEA. In DNA form, the CDR3 reads TGTGCCAGCAGCTTAGATCACAGGGAATTGGGTGCGGAAAAACTGTTTTTT. Protein product: CASSLDHRELGAEKLFF.

The chain carries TRBV7-9 and TRBJ2-3; D gene ambiguous. Trimming shortened V by 3 bases and J by 1 base, and 14 bases separated the two germline ends. Per the germline V gene, CDR1 is SEHNR and CDR2 is FQNEAQ (reference sequence). This CDR3 has 16 residues. CDR3 in amino acids: CASSFPNREGTDTQYF. The DNA of the CDR3 is TGTGCCAGCAGCTTCCCCAACAGAGAAGGCACAGATACGCAGTATTTT. Filled out from reference TRBV7-9 and TRBJ2-3, the complete variable domain reads DTGVSQNPRHKITKRGQNVTFRCDPISEHNRLYWYRQTLGQGPEFLTYFQNEAQLEKSRLLSDRFSAERPKGSFSTLEIQRTEQGDSAMYLCASSFPNREGTDTQYFGPGTRLTVL.

In its sample, this clone was seen once. This chain joins TRBV30 and TRBJ1-4; D perhaps matches TRBD1 (5 bases). The CDR3 has 14 amino acids. Germline V gives CDR1 GTSNPN, CDR2 SVGIG (reference sequence). Trimming shortened V by 5 bases and J by 4 bases, and 14 bases separated the two germline ends. CDR3 sequence: CAWEDSWVNEKLFF. The CDR3 DNA follows: TGTGCCTGGGAAGACAGCTGGGTTAATGAAAAACTGTTTTTT.

The chain recombines TRBV4-2 with TRBJ2-5; 7 positions agree with TRBD2. The J segment lost 1 base and the V segment lost 3 bases, leaving 2 bases of the junction unmatched. The length of the CDR3 is 14 residues. The germline CDR1 and CDR2 sequences are LGHNA and YNFKEQ. The CDR3 spells CASSQAGAQETQYF. The CDR3, as DNA: TGTGCCAGCAGCCAGGCGGGAGCCCAAGAGACCCAGTACTTC.

This clone came up once. The CDR3 spells CASSYRTSSSNEQFF. For the CDR3, the DNA is TGTGCCAGCAGCTATCGGACTAGCAGTAGCAATGAGCAGTTCTTC. This chain joins TRBV6-5 and TRBJ2-1, with 8 bases fitting TRBD2. The CDR3 runs to 15 residues. CDR1 is MNHEY and CDR2 is SVGAGI in the germline V gene. Trimming removed 6 bases from V and 6 bases from J; junction bases left unmatched: 10.

The rearrangement links TRBV9 to TRBJ1-2, with a tentative D call TRBD1 (6 bases). With 2 bases removed from V and 6 bases from J, the gap between germline ends came to 17 bases. The germline gives CDR1 SGDLS, CDR2 YYNGEE. The length of the CDR3 is 15 residues. The CDR3 loop is CASSVSAPGEHGYTF. The CDR3 DNA reads TGTGCCAGCAGCGTTTCAGCCCCAGGGGAACATGGCTACACCTTC.

The chain links TRBV6-5 to TRBJ2-5; 7 bases map to TRBD2. The ends lost 6 bases at V and 0 bases at J; junction bases unmatched: 7. The CDR3 consists of 15 residues. Germline CDR1 is MNHEY and CDR2 is SVGAGI. CDR3 in DNA: TGTGCCAGCAGAATACTAGCGAGGTACCAAGAGACCCAGTACTTC. This encodes CASRILARYQETQYF.

This clone occurred once. The rearrangement uses TRBV10-1 and TRBJ2-2; 7 positions match TRBD2. CDR3 size: 15 residues. The germline CDR1 and CDR2 sequences are WNHNN and SYGVQD (reference sequence). The V and J ends lost 3 bases and 2 bases, in that order; junction bases with no gene match: 3. CDR3 nucleotides: TGCGCCAGCAGTGAAAGCGGGGACAACACCGGGGAGCTGTTTTTT. This sequence encodes CASSESGDNTGELFF.

The chain joins TRBV10-3 to TRBJ1-1; D might be TRBD1 (6 bases). The CDR3 consists of 15 residues. V lost 7 bases and J 0 bases, leaving 15 bases between the germline ends. The V gene's germline CDR1 is ENHRY and CDR2 SYGVKD. CDR3 coding DNA: TGTGCCATCACCCCTGGGGGCACTATGAACACTGAAGCTTTCTTT. Its protein is CAITPGGTMNTEAFF.

This clone has a single count. This chain joins TRBV4-3 and TRBJ2-7; no clear D gene. The CDR3 has 15 residues. Trimming removed 1 base from V and 2 bases from J, with 12 bases in between. Germline CDR1 reads LGHNA; CDR2 reads YSLEER. The CDR3 spells CASSQVDRGPYEQYF. The CDR3 bases are TGCGCCAGCAGCCAAGTTGATAGAGGCCCCTACGAGCAGTACTTC.

The chain is built from TRBV30 and TRBJ2-1, with 9 bases matching TRBD2. CDR1 GTSNPN and CDR2 SVGIG come from the germline V gene (reference sequence). CDR3 length: 12 amino acids. Trimming cost V 2 bases and J 9 bases; bases outside gene matches: 2. The CDR3 coding sequence is TGTGCCTGGAGTAAGCGGGAGGTTGAGCAGTTCTTC. Translation: CAWSKREVEQFF.

The rearrangement uses TRBV6-6 and TRBJ2-3; 8 positions agree with TRBD2. CDR3 length: 16 amino acids. Germline V gives CDR1 MNHNY, CDR2 SVGAGI (reference sequence). V was pared by 2 bases and J by 1 base, with 5 bases of the junction left unmatched. The CDR3 is CASSYTGGRGTDTQYF. The CDR3 nucleotides are TGTGCCAGCAGTTACACGGGAGGGCGGGGCACAGATACGCAGTATTTT.

This rearrangement joins TRBV6-1 to TRBJ2-7; 8 bases are shared with TRBD2. The J segment lost 4 bases and the V segment lost 6 bases, leaving 2 bases of the junction unmatched. The CDR3 is 12 residues long. Germline loops: CDR1 MNHNS, CDR2 SASEGT. For the CDR3, the DNA is TGTGCCAGCAGCACTAGCGGTTACGAGCAGTACTTC. Protein: CASSTSGYEQYF.